This T cell receptor (beta chain) stems from a study of memory CD4+ T cells and cytomegalovirus serostatus. The wider study: Healthy Belgian adult donors included several CMV-positive and 24 CMV-negative people.

Original processing notes: After removing out-of-frame reads, around 2,000,000 distinct TCRbeta sequences remained. TCRdb's table, derived via immunoSEQ multiplex PCR, lists solely in-frame clones and lacks some. The DNA gave D and trimming, while V, J and clone size come from that table. Of roughly 28,000 clones in the sample, about 76% are singletons; the top ten hold 0.85% to 1.1%. Study results and limitations: CD4+ memory repertoires contained about two fifths of the 164 reported CMV TCRbeta sequences. The CMV-associated TCR signature appears largely within the CD4+ memory repertoire.

Note on this clone: Its antigen is currently unknown.

The sort gate was single viable CD3+CD4+CD8-CD45RO+ cells for memory CD4+ T cells. Germline assignment: CDR1 MNHNS and CDR2 SASEGT. The CDR3 is 14 residues long. The J gene is TRBJ1-3, the V gene TRBV6-1; D ambiguous. The end of the DNA is better explained by TRBJ2-2, so the J call may be wrong. The sample was memory CD4+ T cells from blood. The source is an adult in good health and CMV-seronegative. The CDR3 bases are TGTGCCAGCACCGACATCCTGAACACCGGGGAGCTGTTTTTT. It specifies CASTDILNTGELFF.